These 29 T cell receptor beta chains were all obtained from the same sample, sequenced in a study of technical replicates of blood from several donors. TCRdb keeps only in-frame clones here, not all; method: immunoSEQ multiplex PCR. The table has about 58,000 clones, roughly 91% seen once. Sequenced material: PBMCs. These receptors came from a human donor in good health. Some clones in this sample may be carry-over from other donors' samples.

The chain is built from TRBV10-3 and TRBJ2-3; 8 bases line up with TRBD1. CDR3 size: 16 residues. J gave up 4 bases and V 5 bases, and 11 bases lay outside the gene matches. Germline V gene data show CDR1 as ENHRY and CDR2 as SYGVKD. This CDR3 reads CAISTTLDRDPDTQYF. The CDR3 nucleotides read TGTGCCATCAGTACAACCTTGGACAGGGATCCAGATACGCAGTATTTT.

V gene TRBV5-1 combines with J gene TRBJ1-1; D gene ambiguous. V was trimmed by 5 bases and J by 3 bases, leaving 14 bases between them. Germline assignment: CDR1 SGHRS and CDR2 YFSETQ. The CDR3 has 14 residues. CDR3: CASREALLDTEAFF. CDR3 nucleotides: TGCGCCAGCAGAGAAGCCCTGCTTGACACTGAAGCTTTCTTT.

The CDR3: CASSEGQRTFF. The CDR3, as DNA: TGTGCCAGCAGTGAGGGACAGCGGACTTTCTTT. The chain is built from TRBV6-5 and TRBJ1-1; the match to TRBD1 covers 7 bases. V lost 5 bases and J lost 12; bases outside the gene matches: 6. CDR3 length: 11 residues. CDR1 and CDR2 from the germline V gene are MNHEY and SVGAGI.

This clone has only a few counts. The V call is TRBV7-2, the J call TRBJ2-7; maybe TRBD2 (7 bases). The V gene's germline CDR1 is SGHTA and CDR2 FQGNSA. Trimming shortened V by 1 base and J by 9 bases, and 22 bases separated the two germline ends. This CDR3 is built from 16 residues. CDR3 sequence (DNA): TGTGCCAGCAGCTTAGACTTCGTGGGCGCGGGGGCGACGCAGTACTTC. As protein: CASSLDFVGAGATQYF.

The V gene is TRBV5-6, the J gene TRBJ1-1; no reliable D call. The CDR3 loop spans 12 amino acids. The V and J ends lost 0 bases and 8 bases respectively, with 8 bases between them. Germline V lookup: CDR1 SGHDT, CDR2 YYEEEE. CDR3 nucleotides: TGTGCCAGCAGCTTGGGTAGCGCAGAAGCTTTCTTT. This codes for CASSLGSAEAFF.

The chain carries TRBV6-1 and TRBJ2-7; D is perhaps TRBD1 (6 bases). The CDR3 contains 14 residues. The V end was cut by 6 bases, the J end by 3 bases, with 15 bases between. Germline V CDR1 and CDR2: MNHNS, SASEGT. CDR3 nucleotide sequence: TGTGCCAGCAGCTTCGAGGACAGTCTCTACGAGCAGTACTTC. This sequence encodes CASSFEDSLYEQYF.

The genes are TRBV7-9 and TRBJ1-1; D unclear. V was cut by 4 bases and J by 0 bases, with 15 bases left in between. Germline CDR1 reads SEHNR; CDR2 reads FQNEAQ (reference sequence). The CDR3 totals 16 residues. The CDR3 sequence is CASSWSIRGVNTEAFF. DNA for the CDR3: TGTGCCAGCAGCTGGTCTATTCGTGGAGTGAACACTGAAGCTTTCTTT.

In its sample, this clone was seen once. This rearrangement joins TRBV9 to TRBJ2-3; D is uncertain. The germline gives CDR1 SGDLS, CDR2 YYNGEE. This CDR3 has 14 amino acids. Trimming pared 0 bases from V and 1 base from J, leaving 6 bases between. For the CDR3, the DNA is TGTGCCAGCAGCGTAGATCCGGGCACAGATACGCAGTATTTT. It specifies CASSVDPGTDTQYF.

This clone occurred once. V gene TRBV11-2 combines with J gene TRBJ2-7; 7 bases line up with TRBD1. Unmatched junction bases numbered 5, after V lost 1 base and J lost 2 bases. The CDR3 has 15 amino acids. From germline, CDR1 is SGHAT and CDR2 FQNNGV. As DNA, the CDR3 is TGTGCCAGCAGCTTAGCCCCGGGACAGACCTACGAGCAGTACTTC. Amino acid sequence: CASSLAPGQTYEQYF.

CDR3 protein: CASSPGILYEQYF. CDR3 DNA: TGTGCCAGTAGTCCGGGAATTCTCTACGAGCAGTACTTC. V usage is TRBV19 and J usage is TRBJ2-7; TRBD2 might be the D (5 bases). The CDR3 has 13 amino acids. V lost 5 bases to trimming and J lost 3 bases, with 11 bases between them. CDR1 is LNHDA, CDR2 SQIVND, per germline (reference sequence).

This chain links TRBV25-1 with TRBJ2-7; 7 bases are a match to TRBD2. The germline V gene encodes CDR1 MGHDK and CDR2 SYGVNS. V lost 8 bases to trimming and J lost 0 bases; unmatched junction nucleotides: 7. The CDR3 is 14 amino acids. The CDR3 DNA reads TGTGCCAGCTCGCAAGCGGGGAACTCCTACGAGCAGTACTTC. It specifies CASSQAGNSYEQYF.

This sequence joins TRBV7-8 and TRBJ1-1; D gene unclear. The CDR3 totals 12 residues. The germline V gene has CDR1 SGHVS and CDR2 FQNEAQ. The V gene lost 0 bases and the J gene lost 8 bases, with 7 bases spanning the gap. CDR3 DNA: TGTGCCAGCAGCTTAGCCGGAGGAGAAGCTTTCTTT. Protein: CASSLAGGEAFF.

The chain couples TRBV7-2 to TRBJ2-1, with D tentatively TRBD2 (5 bases). Trimming took 5 bases from V and 4 from J, leaving 18 bases between them. In germline, CDR1 is SGHTA, CDR2 FQGNSA. The CDR3 consists of 16 residues. Here the CDR3 DNA reads TGTGCCAGCAGCCCGATTTACGGGGAGATTTACAATGAGCAGTTCTTC. Its translation is CASSPIYGEIYNEQFF.

The chain is built from TRBV4-2 and TRBJ2-3; TRBD2 might be the D (5 bases). This CDR3 has 13 residues. V lost 4 bases, J lost 4 bases, and 9 bases lay in between. Germline assignment: CDR1 LGHNA and CDR2 YNFKEQ. The CDR3 loop is CASSPRGSDTQYF. CDR3 nucleotide sequence: TGTGCCAGCAGCCCACGGGGTTCAGATACGCAGTATTTT.

The chain combines TRBV7-2 with TRBJ1-3, with 8 bases lining up with TRBD1. The CDR3 spans 18 residues. The V gene's germline CDR1 is SGHTA and CDR2 FQGNSA. Trimming took 1 base from V and 0 from J; bases not matched to a gene: 8. CDR3 loop: CASSLVTTGGSSGNTIYF. DNA of the CDR3: TGTGCCAGCAGCTTAGTGACAACAGGGGGATCCTCTGGAAACACCATATATTTT.

This clone showed up just once. This rearrangement joins TRBV2 to TRBJ2-3; 9 bases line up with TRBD1. CDR3 length equals 16 residues. Unmatched junction bases numbered 3, after V lost 1 base and J lost 1 base. Looked up from germline, CDR1 is SNHLY and CDR2 is FYNNEI. The CDR3 protein is CASSEGDRVRTDTQYF. The CDR3 DNA reads as TGTGCCAGCAGTGAAGGGGACAGGGTTCGCACAGATACGCAGTATTTT.

V gene TRBV18 combines with J gene TRBJ1-1; TRBD1 agrees at 8 bases. The germline CDR1 and CDR2 sequences are KGHSH and LQKENI. J gave up 2 bases and V 5 bases, and 4 bases lay outside the gene matches. The CDR3 length is 14 residues. The CDR3 nucleotides are TGTGCCAGCTCAGCGGGACAGGCCAACACTGAAGCTTTCTTT. Translating it yields CASSAGQANTEAFF. Full variable domain (rest looked up from reference TRBV18 and TRBJ1-1): NAGVMQNPRHLVRRRGQEARLRCSPMKGHSHVYWYRQLPEEGLKFMVYLQKENIIDESGMPKERFSAEFPKEGPSILRIQQVVRGDSAAYFCASSAGQANTEAFFGQGTRLTVV.

The chain recombines TRBV7-3 with TRBJ2-7, with 8 bases aligning to TRBD1. With 7 bases clipped from V and 9 bases from J, the junction kept 14 bases outside the gene matches. The CDR3 extends over 14 amino acids. Germline CDR1 SGHTA, CDR2 FQGTGA. The CDR3 bases are TGTGCCAGCATCCCCGACAGGGGCGCCGGAGGGCAGTACTTC. Translating gives CASIPDRGAGGQYF.

The chain uses TRBV7-3 and TRBJ2-7, with 14 bases fitting TRBD2. Trimming at V came to 5 bases and at J to 5 bases, leaving 8 bases not matched to a gene. CDR1 and CDR2 from the germline V gene are SGHTA and FQGTGA. The CDR3 sequence is 16 residues long. CDR3 sequence (DNA): TGTGCCAGCAGCCCAGGGAAGACTAGCGGGGGGGACGAGCAGTACTTC. Protein product: CASSPGKTSGGDEQYF.

By share, this clone ranks as medium-sized. This rearrangement joins TRBV13 to TRBJ2-1; 10 nucleotides agree with TRBD2. The ends lost 2 bases at V and 8 bases at J; junction bases unmatched: 18. Germline assignment: CDR1 PRHDT and CDR2 FYEKMQ (reference sequence). The CDR3 length is 19 residues. The DNA of the CDR3 is TGTGCCAGCAGCTTACTACCTGGGGCTAGCGGGAGCGATTTGGATGAGCAGTTCTTC. Protein sequence: CASSLLPGASGSDLDEQFF.

This rearrangement joins TRBV10-3 to TRBJ2-3, with D unclear. The CDR3 covers 15 residues. Germline CDR1 reads ENHRY; CDR2 reads SYGVKD. The V end was cut by 0 bases, the J end by 2 bases, with 9 bases between. The CDR3: CAISESVAVTDTQYF. The DNA for the CDR3 is TGTGCCATCAGTGAGTCGGTGGCGGTCACAGATACGCAGTATTTT.

The chain is built from TRBV2 and TRBJ2-3, with TRBD2 matching over 11 bases. CDR1 SNHLY and CDR2 FYNNEI come from the germline V gene. This CDR3 is 15 amino acids long. V was pared by 4 bases and J by 5 bases, with 5 bases of the junction left unmatched. The CDR3 nucleotides read TGTGCCAGCAGTGCACTAGCGGGGGTAATAGATACGCAGTATTTT. This gives the protein CASSALAGVIDTQYF.

This clone was recorded once. V gene TRBV11-2 combines with J gene TRBJ1-1; 10 nucleotides match TRBD1. The CDR3 spans 16 residues. The V and J ends lost 5 bases and 1 base, in that order; junction bases with no gene match: 7. Germline V gene lookup returns CDR1 SGHAT and CDR2 FQNNGV. CDR3 coding DNA: TGTGCCAGCAGCACCCGGGACAGGGGCTGGAACACTGAAGCTTTCTTT. Translating gives CASSTRDRGWNTEAFF.

The chain recombines TRBV7-2 with TRBJ2-5, with D hard to call. Germline loops: CDR1 SGHTA, CDR2 FQGNSA. The CDR3 has 13 amino acids. V was trimmed by 5 bases and J by 3 bases, leaving 10 bases between them. CDR3 protein: CASSRGPEETQYF. CDR3 nucleotide sequence: TGTGCCAGCAGCCGAGGCCCTGAAGAGACCCAGTACTTC.

The V and J genes are TRBV15 and TRBJ1-3; TRBD1 aligns across 10 bases. Germline trimming cut 5 bases from V and 4 bases from J; bases unmatched to any gene: 11. The germline V gene has CDR1 LNHNV and CDR2 YYDKDF (reference sequence). This CDR3 is 17 amino acids long. CDR3 bases: TGTGCCACCAGCCAGCCGGGACAGGGGTTAGGAGGAAACACCATATATTTT. Residues: CATSQPGQGLGGNTIYF. Filled out from reference TRBV15 and TRBJ1-3, the complete variable domain reads DAMVIQNPRYQVTQFGKPVTLSCSQTLNHNVMYWYQQKSSQAPKLLFHYYDKDFNNEADTPDNFQSRRPNTSFCFLDIRSPGLGDTAMYLCATSQPGQGLGGNTIYFGEGSWLTVV.

The chain has TRBV6-5 and TRBJ1-1; 11 nucleotides line up with TRBD1. In germline, CDR1 is MNHEY, CDR2 SVGAGI. J was trimmed by 6 bases and V by 2 bases; bases with no gene match: 2. The CDR3 runs to 14 residues. The CDR3: CASSYLGQGAEAFF. Written as DNA, the CDR3 is TGTGCCAGCAGTTACCTGGGACAGGGGGCTGAAGCTTTCTTT.

The chain is built from TRBV30 and TRBJ2-1, with 9 nucleotides matching TRBD2. Germline V gene data show CDR1 as GTSNPN and CDR2 as SVGIG (reference sequence). The J segment lost 7 bases and the V segment lost 5 bases, leaving 6 bases of the junction unmatched. The CDR3 consists of 13 residues. As DNA, the CDR3 is TGTGCCTGGGAGTTAGCGGGAGCAAATGAGCAGTTCTTC. Residues: CAWELAGANEQFF.

This chain connects TRBV6-5 to TRBJ2-7; D possibly corresponds to TRBD2 (6 bases). The CDR3 length is 14 residues. Germline V gene data show CDR1 as MNHEY and CDR2 as SVGAGI. V lost 7 bases and J lost 0, with 13 bases in between. This CDR3 reads CASKAGLSSYEQYF. DNA of the CDR3: TGTGCCAGCAAAGCGGGCTTAAGCTCCTACGAGCAGTACTTC.

The chain joins TRBV4-1 to TRBJ2-5; tentative D call: TRBD1 (6 bases). The CDR3 has 15 residues. V shed 0 bases and J shed 4 bases, with 12 bases lying between them. CDR1 and CDR2 (germline): MGHRA, YSYEKL. CDR3 nucleotide sequence: TGCGCCAGCAGCCAAGAACAGGGCGTAGGAGAGACCCAGTACTTC. This translates into CASSQEQGVGETQYF.